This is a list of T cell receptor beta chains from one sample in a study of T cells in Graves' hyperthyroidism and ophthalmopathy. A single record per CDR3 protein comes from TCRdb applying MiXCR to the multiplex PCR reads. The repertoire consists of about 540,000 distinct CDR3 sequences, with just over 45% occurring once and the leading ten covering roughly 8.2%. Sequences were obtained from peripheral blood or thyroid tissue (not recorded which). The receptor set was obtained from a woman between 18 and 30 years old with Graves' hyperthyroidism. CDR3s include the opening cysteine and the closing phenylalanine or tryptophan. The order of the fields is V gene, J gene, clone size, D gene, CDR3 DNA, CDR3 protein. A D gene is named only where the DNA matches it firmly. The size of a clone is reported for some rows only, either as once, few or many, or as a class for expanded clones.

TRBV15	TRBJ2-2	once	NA	TGTGCCACCAGCAGAGATCCAGGGGCTAACGGGGAGCTGTTTTTT	CATSRDPGANGELFF
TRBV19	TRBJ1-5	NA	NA	TGTGCCAGTAGGGACGAGGGCAATCAGCCCCAGCATTTT	CASRDEGNQPQHF
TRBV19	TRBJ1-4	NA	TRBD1	TGTGCCAGCGCCCTTGACAGGGGGACAGAAAAACTGTTTTTT	CASALDRGTEKLFF
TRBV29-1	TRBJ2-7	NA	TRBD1	TGCAGCGTTTCCGGACAGGGGGCAGCGGGCGAGCAGTACTTC	CSVSGQGAAGEQYF
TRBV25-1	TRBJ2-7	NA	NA	TGTGCCAGCACGAATAAGGGGTCGTCCTACGAGCAGTACTTC	CASTNKGSSYEQYF
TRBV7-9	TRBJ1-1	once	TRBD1	TGTGCCACCAGTGATGGGACAGGGGAAGTGATAGCTTTCTTT	CATSDGTGEVIAFF
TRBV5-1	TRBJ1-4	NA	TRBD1	TGCGCCAGCAGCTTACAGGGGGATAATGAAAAACTGTTTTTT	CASSLQGDNEKLFF
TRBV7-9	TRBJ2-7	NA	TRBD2	TGTGCCAGCAGCCCTCGACTAGCGGGAGCCCCCTACGAGCAGTACTTC	CASSPRLAGAPYEQYF
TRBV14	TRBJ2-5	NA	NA	TGTGCCAGCAGCCCCCCCGGGACACGAGAAGAGACCCAGTACTTC	CASSPPGTREETQYF
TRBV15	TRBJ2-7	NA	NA	TGTGCCACCAGCAGAGGCACCGACAGGTACTACGAGCAGTACTTC	CATSRGTDRYYEQYF
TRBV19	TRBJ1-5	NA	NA	TGTGCCAGTAGACCCCAGGGTCGTCATAGCAATCAGCCCCAGCATTTT	CASRPQGRHSNQPQHF
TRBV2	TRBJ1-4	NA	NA	TGTGCCAGCAGTGAAGAATTCCGGACGAGCGATGAAAAACTGTTTTTT	CASSEEFRTSDEKLFF
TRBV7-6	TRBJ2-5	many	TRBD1	TGTGCCAGCAGCCGGGACAGGGATCAAGAGACCCAGTACTTC	CASSRDRDQETQYF
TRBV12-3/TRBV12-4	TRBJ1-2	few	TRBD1	TGTGCCAGCAGTTCGAGCCCGGGACAGGGGGCGTATGGCTACACCTTC	CASSSSPGQGAYGYTF
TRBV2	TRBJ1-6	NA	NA	TGTGCCAGCAGGACGGGGATGAGCTCCTATAATTCACCCCTCCACTTT	CASRTGMSSYNSPLHF
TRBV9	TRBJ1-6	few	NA	TGTGCCAGCAGTCCCAACACGGATAATTCACCCCTCCACTTT	CASSPNTDNSPLHF
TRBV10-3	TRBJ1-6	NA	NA	TGTGCCATCAGAGACGAAGGGAATTCACCCCTCCACTTT	CAIRDEGNSPLHF
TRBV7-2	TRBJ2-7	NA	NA	TGTGCCAGCAGCCAAGATATTCCTAGCGTAGAGCAGTACTTC	CASSQDIPSVEQYF
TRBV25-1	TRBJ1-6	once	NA	TGTGCCAGCAGTGACATCGGGACACAAGGATATTCACCCCTCCACTTT	CASSDIGTQGYSPLHF
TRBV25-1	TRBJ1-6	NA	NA	TGTGCCAGCAGCCGAACCGGGGGGGCAGGTTCACCCCTCCACTTT	CASSRTGGAGSPLHF
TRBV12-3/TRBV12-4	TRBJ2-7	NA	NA	TGTGCCAGCGTTGAAGTAGGGCTAGCAAGCTACGAGCAGTACTTC	CASVEVGLASYEQYF
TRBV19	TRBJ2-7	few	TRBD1	TGTGCCAGTAGTACTACGACAGGGCAGTACGAGCAGTACTTC	CASSTTTGQYEQYF
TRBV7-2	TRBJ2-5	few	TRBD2	TGTGCCAGCAGCCCCAAACTAGCGGGAGACGAGACCCAGTACTTC	CASSPKLAGDETQYF
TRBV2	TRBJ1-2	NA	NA	TGTGCCAGCAGTGAACAGGGGCCGAACTATGGCTACACCTTC	CASSEQGPNYGYTF
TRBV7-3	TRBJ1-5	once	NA	TGTGCCAGCGCGGACGGACTCAATCAGCCCCAGCATTTT	CASADGLNQPQHF
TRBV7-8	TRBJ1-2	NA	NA	TGTGCCAGCAGCTCCCCTCTGGCGGAGGGGGTCTCTGGCTACACCTTC	CASSSPLAEGVSGYTF
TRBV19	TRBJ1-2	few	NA	TGTGCCAGTAGTGCCGCGGACAGACCCCACTATGGCTACACCTTC	CASSAADRPHYGYTF
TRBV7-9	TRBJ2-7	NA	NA	TGTGCCAGCAGCTTAGGGCGCCAGCGGTACTCCTACGAGCAGTACTTC	CASSLGRQRYSYEQYF
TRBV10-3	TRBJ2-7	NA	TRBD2	TGTGCCATCAGTGGGGGTAGCGGGAGCAAGTACGAGCAGTACTTC	CAISGGSGSKYEQYF
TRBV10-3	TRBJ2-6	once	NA	TGTGCCTGGGGATTACAGAAGTACTCTGGGGCCAACGTCCTGACTTTC	CAWGLQKYSGANVLTF
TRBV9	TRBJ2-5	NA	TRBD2	TGTGCCAGCAGCCAAACTAGCGGGAGGACCCAAGAGACCCAGTACTTC	CASSQTSGRTQETQYF
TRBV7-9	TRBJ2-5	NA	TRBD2	TGTGCCAGCAGCTTGTGGACTAGCGGGAGTAAGACCCAGTACTTC	CASSLWTSGSKTQYF
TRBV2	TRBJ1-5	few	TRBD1	TGTGCCAGCAGCCGGGACAGGGCAAGCAATCAGCCCCAGCATTTT	CASSRDRASNQPQHF
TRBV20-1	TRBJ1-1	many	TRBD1	TGCAGTGCTAGATTCCCCAGAAGACAGGGTGGCACTGAAGCTTTCTTT	CSARFPRRQGGTEAFF
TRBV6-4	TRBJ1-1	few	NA	TGTGCCAGCAGTTACTCCGACGGAGATGAAGCTTTCTTT	CASSYSDGDEAFF
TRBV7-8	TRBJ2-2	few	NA	TGTGCCAGCAGCTTAACTCGACAGGCCGCGAACACCGGGGAGCTGTTTTTT	CASSLTRQAANTGELFF
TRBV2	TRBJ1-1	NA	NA	TGTGCCAGCACCCAAAATAGGGAAATGAACACTGAAGCTTTCTTT	CASTQNREMNTEAFF
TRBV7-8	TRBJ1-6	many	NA	TGTGCCAGCAGCTTAGTGGGTCAGGCCCGGTCACCCCTCCACTTT	CASSLVGQARSPLHF
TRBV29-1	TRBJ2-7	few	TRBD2	TGCAGCGTTGGCGGCGTAGCGGGAGGGGTTTCCTACGAGCAGTACTTC	CSVGGVAGGVSYEQYF
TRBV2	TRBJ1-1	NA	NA	TGTGCCAGCAGTGAAAGTTCGGCAGGGCCTATGAACACTGAAGCTTTCTTT	CASSESSAGPMNTEAFF
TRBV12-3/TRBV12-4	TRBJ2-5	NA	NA	TGTGCCAGCAGTTCAACCCTCGCCCAGGGCCAGTACTTC	CASSSTLAQGQYF
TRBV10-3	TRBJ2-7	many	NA	TGTGCCACCCAAAGGAGCGTCCTAGCTTCCCTCCACGAGCAGTACTTC	CATQRSVLASLHEQYF